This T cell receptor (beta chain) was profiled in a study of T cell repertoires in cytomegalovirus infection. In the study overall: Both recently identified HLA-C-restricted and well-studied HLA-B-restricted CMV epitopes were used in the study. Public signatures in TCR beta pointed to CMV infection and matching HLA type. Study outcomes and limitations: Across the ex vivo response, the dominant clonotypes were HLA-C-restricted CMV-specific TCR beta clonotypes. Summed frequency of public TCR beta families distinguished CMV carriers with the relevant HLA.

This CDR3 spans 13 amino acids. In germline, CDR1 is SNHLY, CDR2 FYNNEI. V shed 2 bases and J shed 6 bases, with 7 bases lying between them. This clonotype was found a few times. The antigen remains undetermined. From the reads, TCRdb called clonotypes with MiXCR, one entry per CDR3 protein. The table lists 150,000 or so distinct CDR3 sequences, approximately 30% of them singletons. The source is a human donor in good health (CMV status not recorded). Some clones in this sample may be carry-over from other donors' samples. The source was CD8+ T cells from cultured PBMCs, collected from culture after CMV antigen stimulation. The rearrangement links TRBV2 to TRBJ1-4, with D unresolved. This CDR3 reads CASSEWQYEKLFF. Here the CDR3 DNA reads TGTGCCAGCAGTGAATGGCAGTATGAAAAACTGTTTTTT.